These T cell receptor beta chains were read from a single sample in a study of shared clonotypes between healthy human individuals. Sequencing was performed with immunoSEQ multiplex PCR; in TCRdb, only in-frame clones are kept and a portion is missing. The table shows roughly 850,000 clones, with 96% occurring only once. Specimen: naive CD8+ T cells sorted from blood. These receptors came from a man aged 25 to 45 in good health. Each CDR3 is given with its conserved first and last residue. The D gene is left open where the match is weak. The listing skips clone size in some rows; elsewhere it reads once, few, many or a size class.

D gene,J gene,V gene,clone size,CDR3 protein,CDR3 DNA
TRBD1,TRBJ1-5,TRBV27,once,CASSLTGQPNQPQHF,TGTGCCAGCAGTTTAACGGGACAGCCTAATCAGCCCCAGCATTTT
TRBD1,TRBJ1-2,TRBV29-1,NA,CSGRTGDTNGYTF,TGCAGCGGAAGGACAGGGGATACAAATGGCTACACCTTC
TRBD1,TRBJ1-1,TRBV5-4,NA,CASSLVGTVDEAFF,TGTGCCAGCAGCTTGGTAGGGACAGTGGATGAAGCTTTCTTT
NA,TRBJ2-1,TRBV29-1,NA,CSVAGEFRTTYNEQFF,TGCAGCGTTGCTGGGGAATTTAGGACGACTTACAATGAGCAGTTCTTC
TRBD2,TRBJ2-1,TRBV13,NA,CASSGEPSGSGEQFF,TGTGCCAGCAGCGGAGAGCCTAGCGGGAGCGGGGAGCAGTTCTTC
TRBD1,TRBJ1-2,TRBV6-5,NA,CASSYSIGDRGYGYTF,TGTGCCAGCAGTTACTCGATAGGGGACAGGGGCTATGGCTACACCTTC
TRBD1,TRBJ2-7,TRBV6-1,NA,CASSSDRDSYEQYF,TGTGCCAGCAGCTCGGACAGGGACTCCTACGAGCAGTACTTC
TRBD1,TRBJ2-3,TRBV29-1,NA,CSVLPLPGQGEADTQYF,TGCAGCGTCCTACCACTACCGGGACAGGGAGAGGCAGATACGCAGTATTTT
NA,TRBJ2-7,TRBV10-2,NA,CASTETEGYEQYF,TGCGCCAGCACCGAAACAGAGGGCTACGAGCAGTACTTC
TRBD1,TRBJ1-1,TRBV29-1,NA,CSVLTGMNTEAFF,TGCAGCGTCCTGACAGGGATGAACACTGAAGCTTTCTTT
TRBD2,TRBJ2-7,TRBV29-1,NA,CSVGAAGTSEYEQYF,TGCAGCGTTGGGGCCGCAGGGACTAGCGAATACGAGCAGTACTTC
TRBD2,TRBJ2-3,TRBV2,NA,CARLAGDTDTQYF,TGTGCCAGACTAGCGGGAGACACAGATACGCAGTATTTT
NA,TRBJ1-1,TRBV7-3,NA,CASSVSGGIMNTEAFF,TGTGCCAGCAGCGTTAGTGGGGGTATTATGAACACTGAAGCTTTCTTT
TRBD1,TRBJ2-7,TRBV9,NA,CASSLTGTGDFYEQYF,TGTGCCAGCAGCTTAACCGGGACAGGGGACTTCTACGAGCAGTACTTC
TRBD2,TRBJ2-3,TRBV7-2,NA,CASSLIRGDTDTQYF,TGTGCCAGCAGCTTAATCCGGGGGGACACAGATACGCAGTATTTT
TRBD1,TRBJ2-1,TRBV11-2,NA,CASSLGRQGVRYNEQFF,TGTGCCAGCAGCTTAGGCAGACAGGGGGTAAGGTACAATGAGCAGTTCTTC
TRBD2,TRBJ2-1,TRBV7-9,NA,CASSLGLAGRNEQFF,TGTGCCAGCAGCTTGGGTCTAGCGGGGCGGAATGAGCAGTTCTTC
TRBD2,TRBJ2-1,TRBV6-5,NA,CASSHTTSGNEQFF,TGTGCCAGCAGCCATACGACTAGCGGCAATGAGCAGTTCTTC
TRBD1,TRBJ2-7,TRBV4-2,NA,CASSQEERQGLSYEQYF,TGTGCCAGCAGCCAAGAGGAAAGACAGGGTCTCTCCTACGAGCAGTACTTC
TRBD2,TRBJ2-7,TRBV19,NA,CASSIGSGGYEQYF,TGTGCCAGTAGTATTGGGAGCGGGGGCTACGAGCAGTACTTC
TRBD1,TRBJ2-7,TRBV4-3,NA,CASSQGTGGSSYEQYF,TGCGCCAGCAGCCAAGGTACAGGGGGCAGCTCCTACGAGCAGTACTTC
NA,TRBJ1-1,TRBV10-3,once,CAISLDGTEAFF,TGTGCCATCAGTCTTGACGGCACCGAAGCTTTCTTT
NA,TRBJ1-1,TRBV29-1,NA,CSVWPGTEERGYTEAFF,TGCAGCGTTTGGCCCGGGACTGAGGAGCGGGGGTACACTGAAGCTTTCTTT
TRBD2,TRBJ2-1,TRBV7-8,NA,CASSPGLAGGSDEQFF,TGTGCCAGCAGCCCCGGGCTAGCGGGAGGGTCCGATGAGCAGTTCTTC
TRBD2,TRBJ2-7,TRBV27,NA,CASSFVAGPPGEQYF,TGTGCCAGCAGTTTCGTAGCGGGGCCCCCCGGGGAGCAGTACTTC
TRBD1,TRBJ2-7,TRBV27,NA,CASSRGQVAYEQYF,TGTGCCAGCAGCCGAGGACAGGTAGCGTACGAGCAGTACTTC
TRBD1,TRBJ2-7,TRBV9,NA,CASSPGQGGWYEQYF,TGTGCCAGCAGCCCCGGACAGGGTGGTTGGTACGAGCAGTACTTC